The present T cell receptor beta chain was sequenced within a study of Ad26.COV2.S vaccination and SARS-CoV-2 variants. As for the study in general: The authors gave Ad26.COV2.S intramuscularly, either once or twice 56 days apart.

As to treatment: some 20 received Ad26.COV2.S at low or high dose, single or two shots; 5 received placebo; per-sample allocation not given. It was on day 63 after the first vaccine or placebo injection that samples were taken. Profiling relied on immunoSEQ multiplex PCR, and the TCRdb table lists in-frame clones only, not all of them. The data hold hundreds of thousands of clones, with 89% observed a single time. The V and J ends lost 5 bases and 3 bases, in that order; junction bases with no gene match: 4. CDR1 is LNHDA and CDR2 is SQIVND in the germline V gene (reference sequence). This CDR3 is built from 14 residues.

The chain links TRBV19 to TRBJ2-7, with 10 bases matching TRBD1. The source of this sequence is a person aged 18-60 years who received the Ad26.COV2.S COVID-19 vaccine or a placebo. The sequencing here drew on peripheral blood, taken in a trial of Ad26.COV2.S vaccine versus placebo. CDR3 residues: CASSPDRGGYEQYF. For the CDR3, the DNA is TGTGCCAGTAGTCCGGACAGGGGGGGCTACGAGCAGTACTTC.